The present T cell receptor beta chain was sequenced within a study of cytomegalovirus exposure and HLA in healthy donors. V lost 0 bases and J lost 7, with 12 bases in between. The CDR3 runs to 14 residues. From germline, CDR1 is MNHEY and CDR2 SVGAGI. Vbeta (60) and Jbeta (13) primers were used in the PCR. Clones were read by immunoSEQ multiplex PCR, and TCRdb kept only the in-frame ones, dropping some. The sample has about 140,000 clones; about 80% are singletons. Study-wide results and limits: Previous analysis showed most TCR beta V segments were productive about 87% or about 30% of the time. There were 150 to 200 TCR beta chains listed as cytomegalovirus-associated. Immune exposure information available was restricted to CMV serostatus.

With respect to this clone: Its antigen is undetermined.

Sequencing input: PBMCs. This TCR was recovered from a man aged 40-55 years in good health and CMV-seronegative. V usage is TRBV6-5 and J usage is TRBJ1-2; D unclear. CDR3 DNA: TGTGCCAGCAGTTACTCGACCGGAGGAGCTGGCTACACCTTC. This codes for CASSYSTGGAGYTF.